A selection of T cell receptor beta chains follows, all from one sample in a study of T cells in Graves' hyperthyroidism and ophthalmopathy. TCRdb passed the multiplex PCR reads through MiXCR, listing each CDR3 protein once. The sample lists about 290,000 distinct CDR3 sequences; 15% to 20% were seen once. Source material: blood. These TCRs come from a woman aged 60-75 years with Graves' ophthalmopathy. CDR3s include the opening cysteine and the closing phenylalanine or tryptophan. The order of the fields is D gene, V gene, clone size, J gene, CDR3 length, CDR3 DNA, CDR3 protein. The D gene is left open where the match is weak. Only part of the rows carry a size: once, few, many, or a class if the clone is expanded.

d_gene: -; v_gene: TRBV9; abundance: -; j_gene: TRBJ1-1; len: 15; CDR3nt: TGTGCCAGCAGCGTAGACCTTGGGAGTAACACTGAAGCTTTCTTT; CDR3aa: CASSVDLGSNTEAFF
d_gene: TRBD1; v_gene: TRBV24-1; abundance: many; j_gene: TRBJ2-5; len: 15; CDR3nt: TGTGCCACCAGTGATCACCGGGACAGGAAAGAGACCCAGTACTTC; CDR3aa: CATSDHRDRKETQYF
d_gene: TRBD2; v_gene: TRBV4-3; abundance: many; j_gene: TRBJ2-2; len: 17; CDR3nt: TGCGCCAGCAGCCAAGAACTAGGGACTAGCGTCACCGGGGAGCTGTTTTTT; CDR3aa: CASSQELGTSVTGELFF
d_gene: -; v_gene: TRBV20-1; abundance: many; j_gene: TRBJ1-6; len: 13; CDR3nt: TGCAGTGCTAGCTTCAGGGGTAATTCACCCCTCCACTTT; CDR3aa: CSASFRGNSPLHF
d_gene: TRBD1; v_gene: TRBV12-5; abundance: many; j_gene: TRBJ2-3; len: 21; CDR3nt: TGTGCTAGTGGTTTGGTACCGAGGCGACGGGACAGGGTCATATCCACAGATACGCAGTATTTT; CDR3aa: CASGLVPRRRDRVISTDTQYF
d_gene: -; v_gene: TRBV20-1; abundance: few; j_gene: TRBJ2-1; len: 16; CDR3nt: TGCAGTGCTAGGACCCGACTAGACGACTCCTACAATGAGCAGTTCTTC; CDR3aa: CSARTRLDDSYNEQFF
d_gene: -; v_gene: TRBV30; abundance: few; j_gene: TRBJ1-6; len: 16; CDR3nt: TGTGCCTGGAGTGAGGACAGCCTTGCCTATAATTCACCCCTCCACTTT; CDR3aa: CAWSEDSLAYNSPLHF
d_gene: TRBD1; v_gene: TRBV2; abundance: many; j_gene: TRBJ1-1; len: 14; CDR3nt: TGTGCCAGCAGTGCAACAGGGGGATGGACTGAAGCTTTCTTT; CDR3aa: CASSATGGWTEAFF
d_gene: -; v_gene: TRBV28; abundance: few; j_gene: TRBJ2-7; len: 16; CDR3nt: TGTGCCAGCAGTTTACTTCCTTGGGGGATTGGCGACGAGCAGTACTTC; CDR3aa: CASSLLPWGIGDEQYF
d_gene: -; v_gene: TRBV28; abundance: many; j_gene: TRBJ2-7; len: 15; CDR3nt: TGTGCCAGCAGTTCCCGAGGGATGAGCTCCTACGAGCAGTACTTC; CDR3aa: CASSSRGMSSYEQYF
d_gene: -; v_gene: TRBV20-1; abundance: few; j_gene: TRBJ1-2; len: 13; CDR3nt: TGCAGTGCTAGCGGGGGCGGCCGCGGAGGCTACACCTTC; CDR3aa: CSASGGGRGGYTF
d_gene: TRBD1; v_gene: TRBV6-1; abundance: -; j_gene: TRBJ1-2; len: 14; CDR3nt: TGTGCCAGCAGTGAGGGGGACAGCTCCTATGGCTACACCTTC; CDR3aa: CASSEGDSSYGYTF
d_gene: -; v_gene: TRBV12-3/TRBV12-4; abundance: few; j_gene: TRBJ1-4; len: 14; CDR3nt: TGTGCCAGCACGGGGGGGTATTATGGAGAAAAACTGTTTTTT; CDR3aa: CASTGGYYGEKLFF
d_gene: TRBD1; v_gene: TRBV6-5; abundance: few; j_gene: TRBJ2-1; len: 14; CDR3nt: TGTGCCAGCAGTTACTTGACAGGGAAGGGTGAGCAGTTCTTC; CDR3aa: CASSYLTGKGEQFF
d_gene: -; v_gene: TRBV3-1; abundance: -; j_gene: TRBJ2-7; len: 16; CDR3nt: TGTGCCAGCAGCCAAGATTTGACTGTAAGCTCCTACGAGCAGTACTTC; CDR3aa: CASSQDLTVSSYEQYF
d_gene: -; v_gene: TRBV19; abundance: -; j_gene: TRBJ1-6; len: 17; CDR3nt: TGTGCCAGTAGTAGAAGCGGGAGACGGTCCTATAATTCACCCCTCCACTTT; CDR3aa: CASSRSGRRSYNSPLHF
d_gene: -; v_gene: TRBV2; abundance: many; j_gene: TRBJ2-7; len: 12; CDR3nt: TGTGCCAGCAGATGGCAGGTAAACGAGCAGTACTTC; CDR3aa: CASRWQVNEQYF
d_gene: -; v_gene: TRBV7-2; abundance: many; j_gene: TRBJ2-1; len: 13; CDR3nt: TGTGCCAGCAGCTTAGTACTAGCTCGTGAGCAGTTCTTC; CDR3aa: CASSLVLAREQFF
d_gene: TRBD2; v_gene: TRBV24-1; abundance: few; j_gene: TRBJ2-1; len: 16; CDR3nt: TGTGCCACCAGTGACCCGGGACTAGCGGGGGGTGTCGGGCAGTTCTTC; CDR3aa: CATSDPGLAGGVGQFF
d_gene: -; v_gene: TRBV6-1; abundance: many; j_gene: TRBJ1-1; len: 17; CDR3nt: TGTGCCAGCAGTCGATCCCCGTGGCGACCACCACCCTTGGTGGGTTTCTTT; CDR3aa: CASSRSPWRPPPLVGFF
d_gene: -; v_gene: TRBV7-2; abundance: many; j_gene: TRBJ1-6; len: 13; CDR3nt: TGTGCCAGCAGCTTCCCAGGGTCTTCACCCCTCCACTTT; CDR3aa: CASSFPGSSPLHF
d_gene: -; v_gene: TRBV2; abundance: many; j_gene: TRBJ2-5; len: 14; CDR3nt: TGTGCCAGCAGTGAAAACAGGGACCAAGAGACCCAGTACTTC; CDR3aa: CASSENRDQETQYF
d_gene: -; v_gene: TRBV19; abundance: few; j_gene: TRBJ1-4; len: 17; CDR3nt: TGTGCCAGTAGTATGGACGGATGGAGCCTGGGCGGTGAAAAACTGTTTTTT; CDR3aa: CASSMDGWSLGGEKLFF
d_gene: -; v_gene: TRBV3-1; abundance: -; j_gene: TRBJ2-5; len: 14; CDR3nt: TGTGCCAGCAGACTAGGAGGGGCCCTCGAGACCCAGTACTTC; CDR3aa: CASRLGGALETQYF
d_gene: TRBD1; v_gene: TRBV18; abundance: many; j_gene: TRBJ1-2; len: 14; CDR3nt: TGTGCCAGCTCACCTAGGGACAGCAACTATGGCTACACCTTC; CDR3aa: CASSPRDSNYGYTF
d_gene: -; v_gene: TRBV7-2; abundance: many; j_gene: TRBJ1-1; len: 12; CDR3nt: TGTGCCAGCAGCCCCTTTAGCACTGAAGCTTTCTTT; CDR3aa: CASSPFSTEAFF
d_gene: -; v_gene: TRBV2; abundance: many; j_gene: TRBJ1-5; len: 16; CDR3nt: TGTGCCAGCAGGGCGCAGATAACCTATAGCAATCAGCCCCAGCATTTT; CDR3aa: CASRAQITYSNQPQHF
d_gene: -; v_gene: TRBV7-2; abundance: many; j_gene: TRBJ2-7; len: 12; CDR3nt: TGTGCCAGCAGTCAACGGGGTTACGAGCAGTACTTC; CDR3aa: CASSQRGYEQYF
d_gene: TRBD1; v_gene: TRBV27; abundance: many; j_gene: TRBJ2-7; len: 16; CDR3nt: TGTGCCAGCAGTTCCCTTTTAGGACAGGGGGCCTACGAGCAGTACTTC; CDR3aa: CASSSLLGQGAYEQYF
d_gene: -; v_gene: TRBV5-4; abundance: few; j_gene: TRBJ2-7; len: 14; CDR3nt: TGTGCCAGCAGCTTGGAAGGGTCGACTCACGAGCAGTACTTC; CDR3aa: CASSLEGSTHEQYF
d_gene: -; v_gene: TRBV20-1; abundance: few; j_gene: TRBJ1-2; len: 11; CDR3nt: TGCAGTGCGCACGATGGGGGGGGCTACACCTTC; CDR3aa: CSAHDGGGYTF
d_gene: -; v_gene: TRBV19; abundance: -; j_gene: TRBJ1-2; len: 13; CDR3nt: TGTGCCAGTAGTCGCGGGGGGGCCGAAGGCTACACCTTC; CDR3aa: CASSRGGAEGYTF
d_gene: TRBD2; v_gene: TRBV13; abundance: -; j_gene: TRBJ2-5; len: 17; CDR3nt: TGTGCCAGCAGCTTCCGAGGACTAGCGGGGGGTTGTGAGACCCAGTACTTC; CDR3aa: CASSFRGLAGGCETQYF
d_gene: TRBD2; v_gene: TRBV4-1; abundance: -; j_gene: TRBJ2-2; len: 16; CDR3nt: TGCGCCAGCAGCCCCCCCGGGACTAGCGCCCTTGTGGAGCTGTTTTTT; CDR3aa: CASSPPGTSALVELFF
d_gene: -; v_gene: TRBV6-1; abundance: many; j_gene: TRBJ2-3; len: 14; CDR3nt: TGTGCCAGCAGTGAAGACGGGGCAAAGGATACGCAGTATTTT; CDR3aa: CASSEDGAKDTQYF
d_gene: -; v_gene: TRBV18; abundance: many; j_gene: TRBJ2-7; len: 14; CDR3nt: TGTGCCAGCTCACCACAGGGTACGTCCTACGAGCAGTACTTC; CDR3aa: CASSPQGTSYEQYF
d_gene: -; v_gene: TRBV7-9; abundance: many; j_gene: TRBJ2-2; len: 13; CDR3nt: TGTGCCAGCAGCTTAGCGAGGGCCGGGGAGCTGTTTTTT; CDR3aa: CASSLARAGELFF
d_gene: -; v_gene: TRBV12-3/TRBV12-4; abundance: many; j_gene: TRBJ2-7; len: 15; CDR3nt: TGTGCCAGCAGTTTGGAATTGGGGGAACAATACGAGCAGTACTTC; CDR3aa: CASSLELGEQYEQYF
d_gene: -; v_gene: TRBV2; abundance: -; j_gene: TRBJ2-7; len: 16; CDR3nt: TGTGCCAGCAGTGCCGGCTTTCAGGGGATAGGTTACGAGCAGTACTTC; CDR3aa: CASSAGFQGIGYEQYF
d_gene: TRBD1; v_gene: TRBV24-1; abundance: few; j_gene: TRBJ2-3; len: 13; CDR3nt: TGTGCCACCACTCGGACAGGGACAGATACGCAGTATTTT; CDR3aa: CATTRTGTDTQYF
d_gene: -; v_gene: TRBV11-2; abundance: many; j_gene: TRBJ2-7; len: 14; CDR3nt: TGTGCCAGCAGCTTAGATAACTGGTCCTACGAGCAGTACTTC; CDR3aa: CASSLDNWSYEQYF
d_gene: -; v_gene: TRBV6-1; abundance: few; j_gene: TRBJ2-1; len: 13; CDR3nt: TGTGCCAGCAGTGAATCGGGGCGGGAAGGGCAGTTCTTC; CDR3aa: CASSESGREGQFF
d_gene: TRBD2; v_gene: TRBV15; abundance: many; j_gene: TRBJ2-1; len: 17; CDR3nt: TGTGCCACCAGCAGAGCTGGTAGCGGGGATAAAAACAATGAGCAGTTCTTC; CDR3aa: CATSRAGSGDKNNEQFF
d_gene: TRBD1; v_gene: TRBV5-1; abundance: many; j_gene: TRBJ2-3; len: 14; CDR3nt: TGCGCCAGCAGCTCTGGACAGGGGTCCGATACGCAGTATTTT; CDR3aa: CASSSGQGSDTQYF
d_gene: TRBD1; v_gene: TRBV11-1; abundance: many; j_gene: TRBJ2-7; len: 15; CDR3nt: TGTGCCAGCAGCGCCCGGGACAGCCCCTCCTACGAGCAGTACTTC; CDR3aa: CASSARDSPSYEQYF
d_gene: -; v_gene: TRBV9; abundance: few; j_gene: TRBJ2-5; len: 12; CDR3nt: TGTGCCAGCGGGCGGAACCAAGAGACCCAGTACTTC; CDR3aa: CASGRNQETQYF
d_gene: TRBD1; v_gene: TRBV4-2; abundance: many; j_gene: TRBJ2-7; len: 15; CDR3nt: TGTGCCAGCAGCCAAGAAGGGACAGGTACCTACGAGCAGTACTTC; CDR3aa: CASSQEGTGTYEQYF
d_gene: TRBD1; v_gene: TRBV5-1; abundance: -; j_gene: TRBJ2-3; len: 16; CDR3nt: TGCGCCAGCAGCTTCACAGGGGCCCATGACACAGATACGCAGTATTTT; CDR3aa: CASSFTGAHDTDTQYF
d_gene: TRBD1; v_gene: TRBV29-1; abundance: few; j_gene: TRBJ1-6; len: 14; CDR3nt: TGCAGCGTACGGGACAGGGACTATAATTCACCCCTCCACTTT; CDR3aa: CSVRDRDYNSPLHF